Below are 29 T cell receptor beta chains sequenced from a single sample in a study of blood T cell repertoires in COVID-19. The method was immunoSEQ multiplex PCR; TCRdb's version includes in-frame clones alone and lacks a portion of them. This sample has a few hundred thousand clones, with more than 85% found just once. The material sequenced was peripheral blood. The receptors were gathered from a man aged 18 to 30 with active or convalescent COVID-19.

The DNA for the CDR3 is TGTGCCAGCAGGTACTTAGACTCCACTGAAGCTTTCTTT. Translated: CASRYLDSTEAFF. This rearrangement joins TRBV14 to TRBJ1-1; D gene uncertain. The CDR3 loop spans 13 amino acids. Deletions cut 6 bases from V and 4 bases from J, with 12 bases between. Germline CDR1 and CDR2: SGHDN and FVKESK.

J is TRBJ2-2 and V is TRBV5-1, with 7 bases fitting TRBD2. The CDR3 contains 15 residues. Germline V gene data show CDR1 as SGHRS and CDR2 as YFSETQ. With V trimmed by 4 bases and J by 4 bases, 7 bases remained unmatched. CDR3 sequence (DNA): TGCGCCAGCAGCCCGGGAGGTCGCGGCACCGGGGAGCTGTTTTTT. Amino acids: CASSPGGRGTGELFF.

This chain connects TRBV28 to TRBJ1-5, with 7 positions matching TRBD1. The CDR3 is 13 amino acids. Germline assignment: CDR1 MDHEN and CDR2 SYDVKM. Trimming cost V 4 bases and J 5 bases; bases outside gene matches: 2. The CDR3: CASSWTGDQPQHF. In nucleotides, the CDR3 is TGTGCCAGCAGTTGGACAGGAGATCAGCCCCAGCATTTT.

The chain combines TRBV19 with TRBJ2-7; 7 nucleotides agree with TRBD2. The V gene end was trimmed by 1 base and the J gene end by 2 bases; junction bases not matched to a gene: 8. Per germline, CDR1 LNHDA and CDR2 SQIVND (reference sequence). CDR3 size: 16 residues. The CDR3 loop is CASSIGEGGVTYEQYF. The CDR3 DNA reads TGTGCCAGTAGTATAGGTGAGGGAGGGGTGACCTACGAGCAGTACTTC.

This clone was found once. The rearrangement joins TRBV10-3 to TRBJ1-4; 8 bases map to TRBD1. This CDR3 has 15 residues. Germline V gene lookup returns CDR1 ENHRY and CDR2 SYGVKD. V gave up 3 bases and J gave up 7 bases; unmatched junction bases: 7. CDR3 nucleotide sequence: TGTGCCATCAGTGAACCAGGGGGCGAGGGTGAAAAACTGTTTTTT. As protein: CAISEPGGEGEKLFF.

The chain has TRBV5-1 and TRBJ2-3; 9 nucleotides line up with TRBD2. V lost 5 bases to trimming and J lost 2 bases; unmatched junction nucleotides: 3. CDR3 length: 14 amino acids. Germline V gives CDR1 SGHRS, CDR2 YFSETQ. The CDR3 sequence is CASRLAGFTDTQYF. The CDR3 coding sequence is TGCGCCAGCAGACTAGCGGGTTTCACAGATACGCAGTATTTT.

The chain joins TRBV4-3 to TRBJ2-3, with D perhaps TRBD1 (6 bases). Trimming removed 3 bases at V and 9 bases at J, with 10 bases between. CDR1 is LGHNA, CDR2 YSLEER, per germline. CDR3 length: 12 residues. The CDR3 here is CASSQERGTQYF. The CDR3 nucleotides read TGCGCCAGCAGCCAGGAGAGGGGGACGCAGTATTTT.

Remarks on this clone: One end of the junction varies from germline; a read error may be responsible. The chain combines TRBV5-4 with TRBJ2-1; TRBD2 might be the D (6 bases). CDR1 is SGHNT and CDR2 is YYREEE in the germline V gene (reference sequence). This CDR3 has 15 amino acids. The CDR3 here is CANSSSSDSIDEQFF. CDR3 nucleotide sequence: TGTGCCAACAGCTCCTCTAGCGATTCGATCGATGAGCAGTTCTTC.

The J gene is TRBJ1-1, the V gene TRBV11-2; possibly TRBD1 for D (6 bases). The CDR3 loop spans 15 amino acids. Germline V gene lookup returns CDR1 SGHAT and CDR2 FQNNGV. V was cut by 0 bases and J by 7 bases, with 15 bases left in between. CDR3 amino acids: CASSLDRMTGLEAFF. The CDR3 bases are TGTGCCAGCAGCTTAGACCGTATGACAGGACTTGAAGCTTTCTTT.

CDR3 sequence reads: CASSYAPTRSDEQFF. CDR3 DNA sequence: TGTGCCAGCAGTTACGCTCCTACTAGAAGCGATGAGCAGTTCTTC. The chain uses TRBV6-5 and TRBJ2-1, with a weak D call TRBD2 (5 bases). V was cut by 2 bases and J by 8 bases, with 16 bases left in between. Germline lookup yields CDR1 MNHEY and CDR2 SVGAGI. The CDR3 covers 15 residues.

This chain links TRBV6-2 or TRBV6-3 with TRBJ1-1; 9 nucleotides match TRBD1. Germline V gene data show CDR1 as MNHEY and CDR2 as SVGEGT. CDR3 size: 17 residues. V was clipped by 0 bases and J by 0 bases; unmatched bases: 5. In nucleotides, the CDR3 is TGTGCCAGCAGTTACTCGACAGGGGGGGGAGTGAACACTGAAGCTTTCTTT. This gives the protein CASSYSTGGGVNTEAFF.

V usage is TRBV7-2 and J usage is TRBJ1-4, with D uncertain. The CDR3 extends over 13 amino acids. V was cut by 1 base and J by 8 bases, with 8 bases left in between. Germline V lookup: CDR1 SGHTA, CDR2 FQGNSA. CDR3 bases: TGTGCCAGCAGCTTAGAACGGAGAGAAAAACTGTTTTTT. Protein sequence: CASSLERREKLFF. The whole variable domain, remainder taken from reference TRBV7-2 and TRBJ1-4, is GAGVSQSPSNKVTEKGKDVELRCDPISGHTALYWYRQSLGQGLEFLIYFQGNSAPDKSGLPSDRFSAERTGGSVSTLTIQRTQQEDSAVYLCASSLERREKLFFGSGTQLSVL.

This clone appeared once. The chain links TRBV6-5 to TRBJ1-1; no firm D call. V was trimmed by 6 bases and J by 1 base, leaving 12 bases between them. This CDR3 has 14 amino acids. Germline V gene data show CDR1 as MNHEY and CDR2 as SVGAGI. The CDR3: CASRGRGSNTEAFF. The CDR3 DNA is TGTGCCAGCAGGGGGAGAGGTTCGAACACTGAAGCTTTCTTT.

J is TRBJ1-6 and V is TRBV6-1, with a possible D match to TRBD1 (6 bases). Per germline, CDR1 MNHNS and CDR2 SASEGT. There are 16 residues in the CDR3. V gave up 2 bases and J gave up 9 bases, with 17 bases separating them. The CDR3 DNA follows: TGTGCCAGCAGTGAAATATCAGGGGTAGTCCGTTCACCCCTCCACTTT. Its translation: CASSEISGVVRSPLHF.

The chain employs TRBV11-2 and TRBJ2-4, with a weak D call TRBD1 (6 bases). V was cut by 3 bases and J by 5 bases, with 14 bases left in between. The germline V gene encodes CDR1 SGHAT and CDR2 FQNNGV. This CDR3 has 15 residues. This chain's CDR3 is CASSFSLDRQNIQYF. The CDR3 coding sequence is TGTGCCAGCAGCTTTTCCCTCGACAGGCAAAACATTCAGTACTTC.

CDR3 bases: TGTGCCAGTAAGAGGGGACAGGCTGGGGTCACTGAAGCTTTCTTT. Residues: CASKRGQAGVTEAFF. The chain uses TRBV19 and TRBJ1-1; TRBD1 aligns across 8 bases. Per the germline V gene, CDR1 is LNHDA and CDR2 is SQIVND (reference sequence). V lost 7 bases and J lost 4; bases outside the gene matches: 11. This CDR3 is built from 15 residues.

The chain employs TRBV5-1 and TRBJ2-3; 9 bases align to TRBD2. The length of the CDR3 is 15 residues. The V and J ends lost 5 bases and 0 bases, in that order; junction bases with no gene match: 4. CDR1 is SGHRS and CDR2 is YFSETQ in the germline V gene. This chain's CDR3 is CASRLLAGSTDTQYF. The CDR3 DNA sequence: TGCGCCAGCAGATTGCTAGCGGGGAGCACAGATACGCAGTATTTT.

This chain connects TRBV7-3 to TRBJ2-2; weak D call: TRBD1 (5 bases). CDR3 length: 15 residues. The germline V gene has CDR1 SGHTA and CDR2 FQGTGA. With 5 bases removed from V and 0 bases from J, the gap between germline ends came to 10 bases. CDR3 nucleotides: TGTGCCAGCAGCGCAGGGTCTACGAACACCGGGGAGCTGTTTTTT. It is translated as CASSAGSTNTGELFF.

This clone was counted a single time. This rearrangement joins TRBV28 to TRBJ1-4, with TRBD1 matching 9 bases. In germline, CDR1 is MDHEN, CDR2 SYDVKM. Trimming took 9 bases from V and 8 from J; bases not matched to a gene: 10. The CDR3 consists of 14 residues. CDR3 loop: CARVWGQGKEKLFF. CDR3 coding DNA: TGTGCCAGAGTTTGGGGACAGGGTAAAGAAAAACTGTTTTTT.

CDR3 region: CASSYPGTTYEQYF. CDR3 bases: TGTGCCAGCAGCTACCCCGGGACAACCTACGAGCAGTACTTC. The chain carries TRBV5-4 and TRBJ2-7; the D gene is possibly TRBD1 (6 bases). Deletions cut 3 bases from V and 2 bases from J, with 12 bases between. CDR1 SGHNT and CDR2 YYREEE come from the germline V gene (reference sequence). The CDR3 runs to 14 residues.

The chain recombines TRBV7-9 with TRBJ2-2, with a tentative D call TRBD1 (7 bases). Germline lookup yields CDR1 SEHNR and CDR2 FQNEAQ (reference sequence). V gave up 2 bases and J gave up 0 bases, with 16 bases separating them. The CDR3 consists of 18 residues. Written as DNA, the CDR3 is TGTGCCAGCAGCTTAAGATTCGGAGGGGGCGCGAACACCGGGGAGCTGTTTTTT. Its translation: CASSLRFGGGANTGELFF.

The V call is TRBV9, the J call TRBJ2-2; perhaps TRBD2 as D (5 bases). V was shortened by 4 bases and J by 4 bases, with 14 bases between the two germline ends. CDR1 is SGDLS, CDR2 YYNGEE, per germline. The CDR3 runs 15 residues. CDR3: CASSPFRGSTGELFF. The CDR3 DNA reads TGTGCCAGCAGCCCCTTCCGGGGAAGCACCGGGGAGCTGTTTTTT.

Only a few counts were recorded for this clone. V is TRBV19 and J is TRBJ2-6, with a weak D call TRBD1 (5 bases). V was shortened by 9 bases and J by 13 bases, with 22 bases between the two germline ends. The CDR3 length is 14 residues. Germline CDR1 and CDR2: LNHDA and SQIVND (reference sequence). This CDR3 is CASKSGNSGAVLTF. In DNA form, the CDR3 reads TGTGCCAGCAAATCAGGGAACAGTGGAGCGGTCCTGACTTTC.

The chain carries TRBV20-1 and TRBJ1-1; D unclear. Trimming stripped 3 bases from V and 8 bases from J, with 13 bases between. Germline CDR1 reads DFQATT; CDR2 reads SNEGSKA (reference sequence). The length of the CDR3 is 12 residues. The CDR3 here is CSASLGFSEAFF. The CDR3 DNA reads TGCAGTGCTAGTCTAGGATTCTCCGAAGCTTTCTTT.

For the CDR3, the DNA is TGTGCCAGCAGCTTGGACAGGGTGTCGGAAAAACTGTTTTTT. This codes for CASSLDRVSEKLFF. This chain links TRBV5-4 with TRBJ1-4; D may be TRBD1 (6 bases). Trimming left V 0 bases short and J 8 bases short, with 11 bases between. Germline CDR1 and CDR2: SGHNT and YYREEE (reference sequence). The CDR3 contains 14 residues.

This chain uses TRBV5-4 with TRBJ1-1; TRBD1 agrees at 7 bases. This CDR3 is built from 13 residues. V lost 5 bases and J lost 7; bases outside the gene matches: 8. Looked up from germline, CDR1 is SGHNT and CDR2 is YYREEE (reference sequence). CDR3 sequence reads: CASRLWTGFEAFF. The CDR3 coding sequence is TGTGCCAGCAGACTCTGGACAGGATTTGAAGCTTTCTTT.

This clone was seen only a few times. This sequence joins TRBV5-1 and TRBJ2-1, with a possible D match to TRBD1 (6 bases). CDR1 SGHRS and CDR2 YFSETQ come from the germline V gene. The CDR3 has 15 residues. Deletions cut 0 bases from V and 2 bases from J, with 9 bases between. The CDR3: CASSLVSGAYNEQFF. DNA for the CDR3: TGCGCCAGCAGCTTGGTATCAGGGGCCTACAATGAGCAGTTCTTC. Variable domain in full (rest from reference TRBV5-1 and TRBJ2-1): KAGVTQTPRYLIKTRGQQVTLSCSPISGHRSVSWYQQTPGQGLQFLFEYFSETQRNKGNFPGRFSGRQFSNSRSEMNVSTLELGDSALYLCASSLVSGAYNEQFFGPGTRLTVL.

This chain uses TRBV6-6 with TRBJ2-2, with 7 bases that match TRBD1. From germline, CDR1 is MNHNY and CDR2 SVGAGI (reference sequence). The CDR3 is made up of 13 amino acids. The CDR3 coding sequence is TGTGCTATCCGGGACAGGAACACCGGGGAGCTGTTTTTT. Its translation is CAIRDRNTGELFF.

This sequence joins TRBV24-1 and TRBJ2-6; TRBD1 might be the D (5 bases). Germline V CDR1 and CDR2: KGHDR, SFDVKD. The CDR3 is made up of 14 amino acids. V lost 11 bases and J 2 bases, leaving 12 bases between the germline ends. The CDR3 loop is CAIGSGTGANVLTF. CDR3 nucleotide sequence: TGTGCCATCGGCTCAGGGACTGGGGCCAACGTCCTGACTTTC.